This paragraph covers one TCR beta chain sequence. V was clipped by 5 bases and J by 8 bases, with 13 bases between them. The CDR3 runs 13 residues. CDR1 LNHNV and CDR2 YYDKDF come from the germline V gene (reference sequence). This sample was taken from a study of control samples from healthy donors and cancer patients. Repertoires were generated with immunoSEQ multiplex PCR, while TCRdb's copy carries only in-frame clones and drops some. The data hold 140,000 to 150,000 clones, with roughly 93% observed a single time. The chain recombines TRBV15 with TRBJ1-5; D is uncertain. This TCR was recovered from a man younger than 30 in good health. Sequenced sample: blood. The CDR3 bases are TGTGCCACCAGCCCCGGATTTTGTAAGCCCCAGCATTTT. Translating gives CATSPGFCKPQHF.